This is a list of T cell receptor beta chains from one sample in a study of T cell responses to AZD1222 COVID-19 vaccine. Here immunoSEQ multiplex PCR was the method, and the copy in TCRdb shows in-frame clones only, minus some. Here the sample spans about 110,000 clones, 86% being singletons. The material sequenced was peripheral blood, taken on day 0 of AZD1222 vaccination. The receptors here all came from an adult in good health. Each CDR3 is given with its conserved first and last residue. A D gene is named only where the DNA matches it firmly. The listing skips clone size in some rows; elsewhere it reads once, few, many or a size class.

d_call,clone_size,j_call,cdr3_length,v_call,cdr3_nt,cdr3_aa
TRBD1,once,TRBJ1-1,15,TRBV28,TGTGCCAGCAGTTCCCCAGGACAGGGGGGCGCTGAAGCTTTCTTT,CASSSPGQGGAEAFF
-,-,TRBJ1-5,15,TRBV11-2,TGTGCCAGCAGCGCGCAAGGAGGAGGCAATCAGCCCCAGCATTTT,CASSAQGGGNQPQHF
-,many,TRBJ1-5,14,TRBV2,TGTGCCAGCAGTGACAGGGGCTTCGGTCAGCCCCAGCATTTT,CASSDRGFGQPQHF
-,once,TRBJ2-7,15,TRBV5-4,TGTGCCAGCAGCTCTGGACTAACCCTCTCCTACGAGCAGTACTTC,CASSSGLTLSYEQYF
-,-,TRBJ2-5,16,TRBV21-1,TGTGCCAGCAGCAAACTTTGGACTAGCGGGGTTGAGACCCAGTACTTC,CASSKLWTSGVETQYF
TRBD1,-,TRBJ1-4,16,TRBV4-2,TGTGCCAGCAGCCAAGGGGGGGGACAGAGAGACGAAAAACTGTTTTTT,CASSQGGGQRDEKLFF
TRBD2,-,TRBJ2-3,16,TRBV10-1,TGCGCCAGCAGTGAGTTGCGGGGGGCCCGCACAGATACGCAGTATTTT,CASSELRGARTDTQYF
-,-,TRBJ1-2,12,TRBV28,TGTGCCAGCACCATTGGTGGGGTTGGCTACACCTTC,CASTIGGVGYTF
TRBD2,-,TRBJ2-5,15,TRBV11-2,TGTGCCAGCAGGGGCCGGGCGGGGGACCAAGAGACCCAGTACTTC,CASRGRAGDQETQYF
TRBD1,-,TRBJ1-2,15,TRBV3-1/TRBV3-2,TGTGCCAGCAGCATACCGGGACAGGGGGACTATGGCTACACCTTC,CASSIPGQGDYGYTF
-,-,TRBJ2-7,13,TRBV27,TGTGCCAGCAGCGATACGGACAGATACGAGCAGTACTTC,CASSDTDRYEQYF
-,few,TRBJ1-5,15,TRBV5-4,TGTGCCAGCAGCTCCCGACCTGGGAGCAATCAGCCCCAGCATTTT,CASSSRPGSNQPQHF
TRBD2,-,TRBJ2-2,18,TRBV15,TGTGCCACCAGCAGAGTCGGGGGACTAGCGGGCCAGACCGGGGAGCTGTTTTTT,CATSRVGGLAGQTGELFF
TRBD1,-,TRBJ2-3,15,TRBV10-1,TGCGCCAGCAGTGGGACAGGGGAAGGAGAAGATACGCAGTATTTT,CASSGTGEGEDTQYF
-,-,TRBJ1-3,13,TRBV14,TGTGCCAGCAGTCCCACGGCCGGAAACACCATATATTTT,CASSPTAGNTIYF
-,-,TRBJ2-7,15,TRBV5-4,TGTGCCAGCAGCCTCGACTGGGCGGGGTCTTACGAGCAGTACTTC,CASSLDWAGSYEQYF
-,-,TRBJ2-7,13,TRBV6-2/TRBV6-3,TGTGCCAGCAGTTACTTCCGGAACTACGAGCAGTACTTC,CASSYFRNYEQYF
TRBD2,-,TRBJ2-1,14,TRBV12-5,TGTGCTAGTGGTCTCGCCGGGGGGGCTTCTGAGCAGTTCTTC,CASGLAGGASEQFF
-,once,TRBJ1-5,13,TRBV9,TGTGCCAGCAGCGCTTTTGCCGGTCAGCCCCAGCATTTT,CASSAFAGQPQHF
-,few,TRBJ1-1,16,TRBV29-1,TGCAGCGGCTCCCGTTTGGGGGGTGGAATGAACACTGAAGCTTTCTTT,CSGSRLGGGMNTEAFF
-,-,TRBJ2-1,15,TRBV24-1,TGTGCCACCAGTGACCTGACCTTCGGGGCCGATGAGCAGTTCTTC,CATSDLTFGADEQFF
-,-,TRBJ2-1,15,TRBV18,TGTGCCAGCTCACCTCGACTAGTGGGGGCCAATGAGCAGTTCTTC,CASSPRLVGANEQFF